Below are 16 T cell receptor beta chains sequenced from a single sample in a study of Ad26.COV2.S vaccination and SARS-CoV-2 variants. As to treatment: around 19 received Ad26.COV2.S at low or high dose, single or two shots; five or six received placebo; per-sample allocation not given. The study sampled participants on day 63 after the first vaccine or placebo injection. TCRdb's table, derived via immunoSEQ multiplex PCR, lists solely in-frame clones and lacks some. The table shows 330,000 or so clones, with almost 90% occurring only once. Sequenced here: peripheral blood, sampled in a trial of Ad26.COV2.S vaccine versus placebo. These receptors all come from a person aged 18-65 years who received the Ad26.COV2.S COVID-19 vaccine or a placebo.

The chain carries TRBV28 and TRBJ2-5, with D possibly TRBD1 on 6 matching bases. The V gene's germline CDR1 is MDHEN and CDR2 SYDVKM. CDR3 length: 15 amino acids. The V and J ends lost 7 bases and 5 bases respectively, with 20 bases between them. CDR3 sequence: CASTLRQAGPETQYF. The DNA for the CDR3 is TGTGCCAGCACCCTACGACAGGCTGGCCCCGAGACCCAGTACTTC. The full variable domain, with the rest looked up from reference TRBV28 and TRBJ2-5, is DVKVTQSSRYLVKRTGEKVFLECVQDMDHENMFWYRQDPGLGLRLIYFSYDVKMKEKGDIPEGYSVSREKKERFSLILESASTNQTSMYLCASTLRQAGPETQYFGPGTRLLVL.

The V and J genes are TRBV11-2 and TRBJ1-4; no clear D. In germline, CDR1 is SGHAT, CDR2 FQNNGV. This CDR3 contains 13 residues. V was cut by 4 bases and J by 10 bases, with 13 bases left in between. The CDR3 coding sequence is TGTGCCAGCAGCTCACCGGTTGGACGAAAACTGTTTTTT. This translates into CASSSPVGRKLFF.

V usage is TRBV27 and J usage is TRBJ1-1, with D unclear. Germline loops: CDR1 MNHEY, CDR2 SMNVEV (reference sequence). Trimming removed 2 bases at V and 6 bases at J, with 16 bases between. There are 15 residues in the CDR3. DNA for the CDR3: TGTGCCAGCAGTTTAAGGAGGGCCGGAGTTTCTGAAGCTTTCTTT. Residues: CASSLRRAGVSEAFF.

The rearrangement uses TRBV4-1 and TRBJ1-1; D gene uncertain. V lost 1 base and J 6 bases, leaving 15 bases between the germline ends. The CDR3 loop spans 15 amino acids. In germline, CDR1 is MGHRA, CDR2 YSYEKL. In DNA form, the CDR3 reads TGCGCCAGCAGCCAAGTTGTATATGAGGGCTCTGAAGCTTTCTTT. Its translation: CASSQVVYEGSEAFF.

This clone was detected only a few times. The rearrangement joins TRBV19 to TRBJ2-7; 7 nucleotides line up with TRBD2. This CDR3 is built from 13 residues. With 7 bases clipped from V and 7 bases from J, the junction kept 10 bases outside the gene matches. Germline lookup yields CDR1 LNHDA and CDR2 SQIVND (reference sequence). As DNA, the CDR3 is TGTGCCAGTAATTCAGTCGGCGGGGGTGAGCAGTACTTC. This encodes CASNSVGGGEQYF.

This clone was counted between two and nine times. The genes are TRBV13 and TRBJ2-3; 7 positions match TRBD2. There are 13 residues in the CDR3. CDR1 is PRHDT and CDR2 is FYEKMQ in the germline V gene (reference sequence). Losses at the gene ends were 5 bases for V and 4 bases for J; bases not matched to a gene: 3. The CDR3 reads CASSRGRADTQYF. Here the CDR3 DNA reads TGTGCCAGCAGCCGGGGGAGGGCAGATACGCAGTATTTT.

The rearrangement uses TRBV29-1 and TRBJ2-5; D is undetermined. CDR1 and CDR2 from the germline V gene are SQVTM and ANQGSEA. This CDR3 is 13 amino acids long. Deletions cut 8 bases from V and 0 bases from J, with 13 bases between. CDR3 amino acids: CSCGPLYQETQYF. As DNA, the CDR3 is TGCAGCTGCGGACCTTTGTACCAAGAGACCCAGTACTTC.

V gene TRBV6-6 combines with J gene TRBJ2-1, with D possibly TRBD2 on 6 matching bases. This CDR3 is 12 amino acids long. The V gene lost 5 bases and the J gene lost 4 bases, with 6 bases spanning the gap. The germline gives CDR1 MNHNY, CDR2 SVGAGI (reference sequence). The CDR3 bases are TGTGCCAGCAGTCGGGGGTACAATGAGCAGTTCTTC. Translation gives CASSRGYNEQFF.

As to this clone: The same CDR3 is also encoded by other DNA sequences in this sample. CDR3 in amino acids: CASSSTDYGYTF. For the CDR3, the DNA is TGTGCCAGCAGCTCCACAGACTATGGCTACACCTTC. The V call is TRBV5-6, the J call TRBJ1-2; D ambiguous. The ends were cut back, 3 bases at V and 3 bases at J, with 6 bases in the middle. CDR3 size: 12 residues. The germline CDR1 and CDR2 sequences are SGHDT and YYEEEE.

The chain is built from TRBV19 and TRBJ1-1; D is undetermined. This CDR3 has 14 amino acids. The ends were cut back, 4 bases at V and 1 base at J, with 10 bases in the middle. Germline loops: CDR1 LNHDA, CDR2 SQIVND (reference sequence). CDR3 sequence (DNA): TGTGCCAGTAGTACCCAGGCGGCGAACACTGAAGCTTTCTTT. This encodes CASSTQAANTEAFF. Filled out from reference TRBV19 and TRBJ1-1, the complete variable domain reads DGGITQSPKYLFRKEGQNVTLSCEQNLNHDAMYWYRQDPGQGLRLIYYSQIVNDFQKGDIAEGYSVSREKKESFPLTVTSAQKNPTAFYLCASSTQAANTEAFFGQGTRLTVV.

This clone was seen once. The chain recombines TRBV6-5 with TRBJ1-2; TRBD1 might be the D (5 bases). CDR1 and CDR2 from the germline V gene are MNHEY and SVGAGI. The CDR3 sequence is 15 residues long. The V gene lost 5 bases and the J gene lost 4 bases, with 17 bases spanning the gap. For the CDR3, the DNA is TGTGCCAGCAGTACGCAGGGAGTCGAATTCTATGGCTACACCTTC. Protein: CASSTQGVEFYGYTF.

This chain links TRBV15 with TRBJ1-4; D ambiguous. CDR1 LNHNV and CDR2 YYDKDF come from the germline V gene (reference sequence). V was trimmed by 3 bases and J by 0 bases, leaving 8 bases between them. The length of the CDR3 is 15 residues. CDR3 sequence: CATSRSRATNEKLFF. The CDR3 DNA follows: TGTGCCACCAGCAGGTCCCGGGCAACTAATGAAAAACTGTTTTTT.

The genes are TRBV19 and TRBJ1-6, with D possibly TRBD1 on 5 matching bases. The V gene's germline CDR1 is LNHDA and CDR2 SQIVND (reference sequence). Between the trimmed V and J ends, which lost 3 bases and 7 bases, there was a span of 16 bases. The CDR3 runs to 16 residues. This CDR3 is CASSMGGGALNSPLHF. CDR3 sequence (DNA): TGTGCCAGTAGTATGGGGGGTGGAGCGTTGAATTCACCCCTCCACTTT.

The gene calls are TRBV7-9 and TRBJ1-2; possible D gene TRBD1, 5 bases. Germline V gene sequence: CDR1 SEHNR, CDR2 FQNEAQ (reference sequence). This CDR3 contains 13 residues. The germline V and J ends were trimmed by 7 bases and 8 bases, with 17 bases remaining between them. The CDR3 bases are TGTGCCAGCACATCCCGGGACGGGGGGGGCTACACCTTC. Translation: CASTSRDGGGYTF.

V usage is TRBV21-1 and J usage is TRBJ2-1; the table calls TRBD2, which could not be checked here. TRBV21-1 counts as a pseudogene. This CDR3 is 15 amino acids long. This CDR3 is CASSPPGMAFGEQFF. CDR3 in DNA: TGTGCCAGCAGTCCCCCGGGGATGGCCTTCGGTGAGCAGTTCTTC.

This clone was observed once. The rearrangement links TRBV19 to TRBJ2-5; a possible D gene is TRBD2 (6 bases). The germline V gene encodes CDR1 LNHDA and CDR2 SQIVND (reference sequence). The CDR3 extends over 15 amino acids. With 1 base removed from V and 5 bases from J, the gap between germline ends came to 14 bases. The CDR3 sequence is CASSIGGGSSETQYF. In DNA, the CDR3 is TGTGCCAGTAGTATAGGGGGAGGTAGTTCGGAGACCCAGTACTTC.